The 32 T cell receptor beta chains below were found in one sample sequenced in a study of beta chain features in type 1 diabetes. Expressed TCRB transcripts were sequenced because the entire RNA isolate underwent reverse transcription. The protocol was immunoSEQ multiplex PCR, while the TCRdb copy is restricted to in-frame clones and leaves out a portion. Of around 430,000 clones detected, about 30% appear once; the ten largest clones hold around 0.065%. The sequenced material came from naive CD4+ T cells from blood. These receptors all stem from a man between 18 and 29 years old in good health.

As regards this clone: The same CDR3 arises from other DNA sequences in this sample as well. This chain uses TRBV6-5 with TRBJ1-5; D gene unclear. The V and J ends lost 2 bases and 4 bases respectively, with 6 bases between them. The CDR3 has 13 residues. Germline V CDR1 and CDR2: MNHEY, SVGAGI. For the CDR3, the DNA is TGTGCCAGCAGTTACCGAGGGAATCAGCCCCAGCATTTT. Amino acids: CASSYRGNQPQHF.

The rearrangement joins TRBV19 to TRBJ2-5; 9 positions agree with TRBD1. Germline trimming cut 4 bases from V and 6 bases from J; bases unmatched to any gene: 9. CDR1 and CDR2 from the germline V gene are LNHDA and SQIVND (reference sequence). CDR3 size: 15 residues. CDR3 in amino acids: CASSTGQGRAQTQYF. CDR3 bases: TGTGCCAGTAGTACGGGACAGGGACGAGCCCAGACCCAGTACTTC.

The V call is TRBV19, the J call TRBJ1-1, with D possibly TRBD1 on 5 matching bases. The V gene lost 3 bases and the J gene lost 11 bases, with 16 bases spanning the gap. Germline CDR1 reads LNHDA; CDR2 reads SQIVND (reference sequence). The CDR3 has 13 residues. The CDR3 loop is CASSMDSQGIAFF. CDR3 nucleotides: TGTGCCAGTAGTATGGACTCTCAGGGTATCGCTTTCTTT.

The gene calls are TRBV7-9 and TRBJ2-2, with TRBD2 as a possible D gene (6 bases). The CDR3 length is 14 residues. V was cut by 10 bases and J by 0 bases, with 12 bases left in between. Germline V CDR1 and CDR2: SEHNR, FQNEAQ (reference sequence). DNA for the CDR3: TGTGCCATCCAGCGGGCCGCGAACACCGGGGAGCTGTTTTTT. It codes for CAIQRAANTGELFF.

For the CDR3, the DNA is TGTGCCTGGAGTGTGCCAGTAACCTACGAGCAGTACTTC. It translates to CAWSVPVTYEQYF. The chain links TRBV30 to TRBJ2-5; D is ambiguous. The J call may be wrong; the DNA end is better matched by TRBJ2-7. CDR1 is GTSNPN, CDR2 SVGIG, per germline (reference sequence). This CDR3 has 13 amino acids.

The chain recombines TRBV30 with TRBJ1-2; possible D gene TRBD1, 6 bases. The ends were cut back, 0 bases at V and 9 bases at J, with 11 bases in the middle. From germline, CDR1 is GTSNPN and CDR2 SVGIG (reference sequence). The CDR3 spans 12 residues. This CDR3 reads CAWSVGGLSYTF. The DNA of the CDR3 is TGTGCCTGGAGTGTAGGGGGACTCAGCTACACCTTC.

The genes are TRBV7-2 and TRBJ2-3; no firm D call. Germline assignment: CDR1 SGHTA and CDR2 FQGNSA. The CDR3 spans 15 residues. Trimming took 5 bases from V and 6 from J, leaving 18 bases between them. In DNA form, the CDR3 reads TGTGCCAGCAGCATTATGAGTATAACCGGGGATACGCAGTATTTT. Protein: CASSIMSITGDTQYF.

This clone has only a few counts. The rearrangement joins TRBV5-1 to TRBJ2-1; 7 nucleotides agree with TRBD1. This CDR3 contains 15 residues. The V segment lost 4 bases and the J segment 4 bases; nucleotides outside the gene matches: 8. Per the germline V gene, CDR1 is SGHRS and CDR2 is YFSETQ. CDR3 nucleotides: TGCGCCAGCAGCGCCGGGACAGTGTCTTACAATGAGCAGTTCTTC. This codes for CASSAGTVSYNEQFF.

This clone came up once. The chain uses TRBV7-2 and TRBJ2-4, with 8 bases lining up with TRBD2. Trimming removed 5 bases from V and 0 bases from J; junction bases left unmatched: 15. This CDR3 has 19 residues. CDR1 and CDR2 (germline): SGHTA, FQGNSA. For the CDR3, the DNA is TGTGCCAGCAGCCCCTGGACTAGGAGCGGGAGTACAGCCAAAAACATTCAGTACTTC. This encodes CASSPWTRSGSTAKNIQYF.

This chain connects TRBV29-1 to TRBJ1-2, with TRBD1 matching over 7 bases. Losses at the gene ends were 4 bases for V and 4 bases for J; bases not matched to a gene: 3. This CDR3 spans 12 amino acids. Looked up from germline, CDR1 is SQVTM and CDR2 is ANQGSEA. The CDR3 loop reads CSVAQGTYGYTF. The CDR3 bases are TGCAGCGTTGCACAGGGGACCTATGGCTACACCTTC.

This clone was seen only a few times. The chain carries TRBV7-9 and TRBJ2-5; 8 bases match TRBD1. The CDR3 has 14 amino acids. Germline-derived CDR1 and CDR2 are SEHNR and FQNEAQ (reference sequence). The V segment lost 6 bases and the J segment 4 bases; nucleotides outside the gene matches: 7. In DNA form, the CDR3 reads TGTGCCAGCAGGACGACAGGGGAGGCAGAGACCCAGTACTTC. It codes for CASRTTGEAETQYF.

In this sample, this clone turned up once. This sequence joins TRBV20-1 and TRBJ2-5; D remains ambiguous. CDR1 and CDR2 (germline): DFQATT, SNEGSKA (reference sequence). Deletions cut 5 bases from V and 5 bases from J, with 6 bases between. The CDR3 is made up of 10 amino acids. This chain's CDR3 is CSAPWETQYF. The CDR3 DNA reads as TGCAGTGCTCCCTGGGAGACCCAGTACTTC.

The chain carries TRBV2 and TRBJ1-2; D unclear. V lost 4 bases and J lost 5, with 8 bases in between. This CDR3 has 12 residues. Germline assignment: CDR1 SNHLY and CDR2 FYNNEI. DNA for the CDR3: TGTGCCAGCAGTGGATCCGGGTATGGCTACACCTTC. This translates into CASSGSGYGYTF.

This chain joins TRBV5-1 and TRBJ2-7; D is possibly TRBD2 (5 bases). Per the germline V gene, CDR1 is SGHRS and CDR2 is YFSETQ. The CDR3 runs to 14 residues. The ends were cut back, 2 bases at V and 2 bases at J, with 11 bases in the middle. CDR3 amino acids: CASSFGREPYEQYF. DNA for the CDR3: TGCGCCAGCAGCTTTGGACGGGAACCCTACGAGCAGTACTTC. Full variable domain (rest looked up from reference TRBV5-1 and TRBJ2-7): KAGVTQTPRYLIKTRGQQVTLSCSPISGHRSVSWYQQTPGQGLQFLFEYFSETQRNKGNFPGRFSGRQFSNSRSEMNVSTLELGDSALYLCASSFGREPYEQYFGPGTRLTVT.

The chain links TRBV4-1 to TRBJ2-7, with 7 bases fitting TRBD1. V lost 5 bases and J lost 2; bases outside the gene matches: 6. This CDR3 spans 14 amino acids. Germline CDR1 reads MGHRA; CDR2 reads YSYEKL. The CDR3 region has the DNA TGCGCCAGCAGCTTAAGGGACAGCACCTACGAGCAGTACTTC. Residues: CASSLRDSTYEQYF.

The gene calls are TRBV7-9 and TRBJ2-7, with 7 bases matching TRBD1. Germline assignment: CDR1 SEHNR and CDR2 FQNEAQ (reference sequence). This CDR3 contains 15 residues. The trim removed 5 bases at V and 7 bases at J, leaving 14 bases unmatched. The CDR3 DNA reads TGTGCCAGCAGCCGAACAGGGGCCTCACAAAGGGAGCAGTACTTC. Protein sequence: CASSRTGASQREQYF.

This clone came up a few times. The V gene is TRBV25-1, the J gene TRBJ2-5; the D call may be TRBD1 or TRBD2 (5 bases each). V lost 1 base to trimming and J lost 1 base, with 10 bases between them. CDR1 and CDR2 (germline): MGHDK, SYGVNS. The CDR3 runs to 15 residues. The CDR3 DNA is TGTGCCAGCAGTGAATGGCAGGGACCCCAAGAGACCCAGTACTTC. This gives the protein CASSEWQGPQETQYF. The full variable domain, in which reference TRBV25-1 and TRBJ2-5 provide the parts outside the CDR3, is EADIYQTPRYLVIGTGKKITLECSQTMGHDKMYWYQQDPGMELHLIHYSYGVNSTEKGDLSSESTVSRIRTEHFPLTLESARPSHTSQYLCASSEWQGPQETQYFGPGTRLLVL.

This chain connects TRBV5-1 to TRBJ1-1; TRBD1 might be the D (6 bases). Per the germline V gene, CDR1 is SGHRS and CDR2 is YFSETQ. The CDR3 is made up of 14 amino acids. V lost 3 bases, J lost 6 bases, and 15 bases lay in between. CDR3 DNA sequence: TGCGCCAGCAGCTCGTCGACAGGTGGAGCTGAAGCTTTCTTT. Its protein is CASSSSTGGAEAFF.

Points on this clone: This specimen includes other DNA sequences encoding the same CDR3. The CDR3 loop reads CASSLTYEQYF. CDR3 coding DNA: TGTGCCAGCAGCTTGACCTACGAGCAGTACTTC. The chain recombines TRBV7-9 with TRBJ2-7, with D uncertain. V gave up 3 bases and J gave up 2 bases, with 2 bases separating them. This CDR3 spans 11 amino acids. Germline V gene data show CDR1 as SEHNR and CDR2 as FQNEAQ (reference sequence).

V usage is TRBV29-1 and J usage is TRBJ2-7; 7 bases agree with TRBD2. Germline V lookup: CDR1 SQVTM, CDR2 ANQGSEA. Trimming removed 5 bases from V and 2 bases from J; junction bases left unmatched: 9. The CDR3 has 14 amino acids. DNA of the CDR3: TGCAGCGTTACGACCGGGACTATGGCCTACGAGCAGTACTTC. Protein sequence: CSVTTGTMAYEQYF.

V is TRBV6-6 and J is TRBJ2-1; 8 bases agree with TRBD2. Looked up from germline, CDR1 is MNHNY and CDR2 is SVGAGI (reference sequence). The CDR3 has 15 residues. Trimming took 4 bases from V and 6 from J; bases not matched to a gene: 8. CDR3 sequence reads: CASSSSGHRSNEQFF. DNA of the CDR3: TGTGCCAGCAGTTCTAGCGGGCATCGCTCCAATGAGCAGTTCTTC.

The V gene is TRBV5-6, the J gene TRBJ1-4; D possibly corresponds to TRBD1 (5 bases). V lost 0 bases and J 7 bases, leaving 13 bases between the germline ends. The CDR3 is 15 residues long. The germline gives CDR1 SGHDT, CDR2 YYEEEE. The CDR3 DNA reads TGTGCCAGCAGCTTGGCACCAGGGCTAGCTGAAAAACTGTTTTTT. Protein product: CASSLAPGLAEKLFF.

The V gene is TRBV5-1, the J gene TRBJ2-7, with 12 bases fitting TRBD2. This CDR3 contains 14 residues. CDR1 is SGHRS, CDR2 YFSETQ, per germline. The V gene end was trimmed by 1 base and the J gene end by 4 bases; junction bases not matched to a gene: 0. The CDR3, as DNA: TGCGCCAGCAGCTTGACTAGCGGGAGGTACGAGCAGTACTTC. Amino acid sequence: CASSLTSGRYEQYF.

In its sample, this clone was seen a few times. V usage is TRBV7-6 and J usage is TRBJ1-2; D not certain. CDR3 length equals 17 residues. Deletions cut 1 base from V and 0 bases from J, with 15 bases between. Germline V gene sequence: CDR1 SGHVS, CDR2 FNYEAQ. The DNA of the CDR3 is TGTGCCAGCAGCTTAGGTGTACGCACACAAGCTAACTATGGCTACACCTTC. The encoded protein is CASSLGVRTQANYGYTF. Looking up the rest from reference TRBV7-6 and TRBJ1-2 gives the full variable domain: GAGVSQSPRYKVTKRGQDVALRCDPISGHVSLYWYRQALGQGPEFLTYFNYEAQQDKSGLPNDRFSAERPEGSISTLTIQRTEQRDSAMYRCASSLGVRTQANYGYTFGSGTRLTVV.

This clone was counted only a few times. The rearrangement uses TRBV7-2 and TRBJ2-1; maybe TRBD1 (5 bases). V was trimmed by 4 bases and J by 7 bases, leaving 11 bases between them. The germline gives CDR1 SGHTA, CDR2 FQGNSA. This CDR3 has 13 residues. The CDR3 nucleotides are TGTGCCAGCAGCTCGACAGTGCCGAATGAGCAGTTCTTC. Translating gives CASSSTVPNEQFF. Full variable domain (rest looked up from reference TRBV7-2 and TRBJ2-1): GAGVSQSPSNKVTEKGKDVELRCDPISGHTALYWYRQSLGQGLEFLIYFQGNSAPDKSGLPSDRFSAERTGGSVSTLTIQRTQQEDSAVYLCASSSTVPNEQFFGPGTRLTVL.

This clone has only a few counts. The rearrangement uses TRBV4-2 and TRBJ2-7; D is undetermined. CDR1 and CDR2 from the germline V gene are LGHNA and YNFKEQ. V was trimmed by 0 bases and J by 3 bases, leaving 12 bases between them. This CDR3 contains 15 residues. The CDR3 loop reads CASSQERKFHYEQYF. In DNA form, the CDR3 reads TGTGCCAGCAGCCAAGAAAGGAAGTTCCACTACGAGCAGTACTTC.

This clone was picked up a small number of times. V is TRBV27 and J is TRBJ2-3, with D tentatively TRBD1 (5 bases). CDR1 and CDR2 (germline): MNHEY, SMNVEV (reference sequence). The CDR3 runs 15 residues. The V end lost 5 bases, the J end lost 0 bases, and 12 bases lay between the germline ends. The CDR3 bases are TGTGCCAGCAGTGCCGAAAGGGGCAGCACAGATACGCAGTATTTT. Translation gives CASSAERGSTDTQYF.

Only a few counts were recorded for this clone. The rearrangement links TRBV11-2 to TRBJ2-5, with TRBD2 as a possible D gene (6 bases). The CDR3 is made up of 17 amino acids. Per the germline V gene, CDR1 is SGHAT and CDR2 is FQNNGV. Between the trimmed V and J ends, which lost 4 bases and 4 bases, there was a span of 22 bases. This chain's CDR3 is CASSSASTWEVLETQYF. The CDR3 DNA reads TGTGCCAGCAGCTCAGCGTCTACGTGGGAGGTGTTAGAGACCCAGTACTTC.

This rearrangement joins TRBV21-1 to TRBJ1-2; the table assigns TRBD1, which was not confirmed against the DNA. TRBV21-1 is a documented pseudogene. There are 15 residues in the CDR3. In DNA form, the CDR3 reads TGTGCCAGCAGCAAATCGAAGGTGGACAGGGATGGCTACACCTTC. Its translation is CASSKSKVDRDGYTF.

Comment on this clone: Different DNA sequences within this sample yield the same CDR3. This chain links TRBV30 with TRBJ1-5; 8 nucleotides line up with TRBD1. The CDR3 spans 14 residues. Germline V gene lookup returns CDR1 GTSNPN and CDR2 SVGIG (reference sequence). V lost 2 bases, J lost 3 bases, and 3 bases stayed unmatched. The chain's CDR3 is CAWSSDRVNQPQHF. CDR3 DNA sequence: TGTGCCTGGAGTTCGGACAGGGTCAATCAGCCCCAGCATTTT.

The V gene is TRBV5-5, the J gene TRBJ2-1, with 8 bases matching TRBD1. Germline V gene data show CDR1 as SGHKS and CDR2 as YYEKEE (reference sequence). The V segment lost 7 bases and the J segment 7 bases; nucleotides outside the gene matches: 22. The CDR3 runs to 18 residues. The chain's CDR3 is CASSLPLDRAYLNNEQFF. CDR3 bases: TGTGCCAGCTCCCTCCCCCTGGACAGGGCCTATCTGAATAATGAGCAGTTCTTC. Filled out from reference TRBV5-5 and TRBJ2-1, the complete variable domain reads DAGVTQSPTHLIKTRGQQVTLRCSPISGHKSVSWYQQVLGQGPQFIFQYYEKEERGRGNFPDRFSARQFPNYSSELNVNALLLGDSALYLCASSLPLDRAYLNNEQFFGPGTRLTVL.

V is TRBV29-1 and J is TRBJ2-2; D call uncertain. The CDR3 is 14 amino acids. Germline CDR1 and CDR2: SQVTM and ANQGSEA. With 2 bases removed from V and 1 base from J, the gap between germline ends came to 8 bases. The CDR3 loop reads CSVEWTENTGELFF. The DNA of the CDR3 is TGCAGCGTTGAATGGACGGAGAACACCGGGGAGCTGTTTTTT.